The 25 T cell receptor beta chains in this list originate from one sample, sequenced in a study of T cell repertoires in breast cancer. Blocking oligonucleotides added to a second nested PCR suppressed unpaired genes. TCRdb processed the emulsion pairing reads anew with MiXCR; each CDR3 protein has one entry. The sample has roughly 38,000 distinct CDR3 sequences; roughly 44% are singletons. An expanded emulsion RT-PCR with primers for all TCR V genes paired CD8+ T cell chains. Input material: CD8+ T cells. The receptors shown here come from a pool of human donors with breast cancer or a healthy control (not recorded which).

The chain employs TRBV27 and TRBJ2-1; perhaps TRBD1 as D (6 bases). The V end lost 5 bases, the J end lost 5 bases, and 10 bases lay between the germline ends. Germline CDR1 is MNHEY and CDR2 is SMNVEV (reference sequence). The CDR3 has 13 residues. CDR3 amino acids: CASSTGTHNEQFF. Written as DNA, the CDR3 is TGTGCCAGCAGTACCGGGACACACAATGAGCAGTTCTTC.

This clonotype showed up just a few times. This chain joins TRBV6-2 or TRBV6-3 and TRBJ2-1, with TRBD2 as a possible D gene (6 bases). CDR1 is MNHEY, CDR2 SVGEGT, per germline. Deletions cut 4 bases from V and 5 bases from J, with 12 bases between. The length of the CDR3 is 14 residues. The DNA of the CDR3 is TGTGCCAGCAGTTTTGCGGGAACCGACAATGAGCAGTTCTTC. Amino acids: CASSFAGTDNEQFF.

This clonotype was counted only a few times. V is TRBV10-3 and J is TRBJ1-1; no firm D call. The germline gives CDR1 ENHRY, CDR2 SYGVKD. V was pared by 4 bases and J by 3 bases, with 6 bases between. The CDR3 is made up of 12 amino acids. As DNA, the CDR3 is TGTGCCATCAGTGGGACGGACACTGAAGCTTTCTTT. Translated: CAISGTDTEAFF.

As to this clonotype: A much larger clone lies one base from this, so it may be a read error. J is TRBJ1-1 and V is TRBV6-1, with D unresolved. Trimming took off 5 bases at V and 5 bases at J, with 12 bases between the two ends. Germline CDR1 and CDR2: MNHNS and SASEGT. The CDR3 sequence is 13 residues long. The CDR3 DNA sequence: TGTGCCAGCAGTACAGAGATTGAGACTGAAGCTTTCTTT. It specifies CASSTEIETEAFF.

This clonotype was picked up a small number of times. V and J are TRBV20-1 and TRBJ2-5; D may be TRBD2 (5 bases). The CDR3 extends over 14 amino acids. V shed 2 bases and J shed 8 bases, with 18 bases lying between them. Germline CDR1 and CDR2: DFQATT and SNEGSKA (reference sequence). The CDR3 coding sequence is TGCAGTGCTAGACTAGCCAACTCGGGTTATACCCAGTACTTC. Translating gives CSARLANSGYTQYF.

This clonotype was detected many times. The chain joins TRBV30 to TRBJ2-7; D is ambiguous. This CDR3 has 15 amino acids. CDR1 GTSNPN and CDR2 SVGIG come from the germline V gene (reference sequence). Between the trimmed V and J ends, which lost 2 bases and 3 bases, there was a span of 17 bases. This CDR3 is CAWSPGFEALYEQYF. Here the CDR3 DNA reads TGTGCCTGGAGTCCGGGTTTTGAGGCACTCTACGAGCAGTACTTC.

As to this clonotype: A read error may produce the germline difference seen at one junction end. This chain connects TRBV20-1 to TRBJ2-1; 7 bases are shared with TRBD2. The CDR3 is 13 amino acids. Germline CDR1 DFQATT, CDR2 SNEGSKA (reference sequence). In nucleotides, the CDR3 is TGCAGTGCTAGAAATTCTGCTCCCGGGGGGTGGATCTTC. This gives the protein CSARNSAPGGWIF.

This clonotype came up once. The chain joins TRBV12-3 or TRBV12-4 to TRBJ1-4; D may be TRBD1 (6 bases). CDR3 length: 14 amino acids. The V end lost 3 bases, the J end lost 8 bases, and 13 bases lay between the germline ends. CDR3 loop: CASSFSGGKEKLFF. CDR3 in DNA: TGTGCCAGCAGTTTTTCTGGGGGCAAGGAAAAACTGTTTTTT.

The J gene is TRBJ2-1, the V gene TRBV4-1, with D perhaps TRBD1 or TRBD2 (5 bases each). Germline values: CDR1 MGHRA, CDR2 YSYEKL. Between the trimmed V and J ends, which lost 4 bases and 5 bases, there was a span of 9 bases. This CDR3 comprises 13 residues. The CDR3 coding sequence is TGCGCCAGCAGCCGTAGGGGAGACAATGAGCAGTTCTTC. Its translation: CASSRRGDNEQFF.

The V call is TRBV19, the J call TRBJ1-2; D possibly corresponds to TRBD1 (5 bases). The germline V gene has CDR1 LNHDA and CDR2 SQIVND (reference sequence). V lost 5 bases, J lost 7 bases, and 11 bases lay in between. The CDR3 length is 12 residues. CDR3 coding DNA: TGTGCCAGTAGTTCCGGGGCGCGTGGCTACACCTTC. This codes for CASSSGARGYTF.

The gene calls are TRBV7-2 and TRBJ1-4, with a weak D call TRBD1 (6 bases). The CDR3 contains 14 residues. V lost 1 base and J lost 8, with 11 bases in between. Germline loops: CDR1 SGHTA, CDR2 FQGNSA. CDR3 sequence: CASSLVGGQEKLFF. The CDR3 DNA follows: TGTGCCAGCAGCTTAGTGGGGGGCCAAGAAAAACTGTTTTTT.

This rearrangement joins TRBV2 to TRBJ1-1, with unresolved D. In germline, CDR1 is SNHLY, CDR2 FYNNEI. The CDR3 is 14 amino acids. Trimming left V 4 bases short and J 6 bases short, with 15 bases between. The chain's CDR3 is CASSAAIRLSEAFF. CDR3 in DNA: TGTGCCAGCAGTGCTGCCATTAGATTGTCTGAAGCTTTCTTT.

The chain employs TRBV29-1 and TRBJ2-1; TRBD2 is a possible D gene (6 bases). Trimming shortened V by 1 base and J by 7 bases, and 17 bases separated the two germline ends. The CDR3 covers 15 residues. Germline assignment: CDR1 SQVTM and CDR2 ANQGSEA. CDR3: CSVEGAVGGANEQFF. For the CDR3, the DNA is TGCAGCGTTGAAGGGGCTGTGGGGGGTGCAAATGAGCAGTTCTTC.

V and J are TRBV27 and TRBJ2-7; D gene unclear. The CDR3 spans 14 residues. Trimming removed 0 bases at V and 6 bases at J, with 12 bases between. Germline CDR1 reads MNHEY; CDR2 reads SMNVEV (reference sequence). CDR3 loop: CASSLSRESIEQYF. CDR3 bases: TGTGCCAGCAGTTTATCCCGCGAGTCCATCGAGCAGTACTTC.

In its sample, this clonotype was seen once. V and J are TRBV27 and TRBJ1-6; D might be TRBD1 (5 bases). Germline loops: CDR1 MNHEY, CDR2 SMNVEV (reference sequence). The CDR3 is made up of 14 amino acids. Trimming took 8 bases from V and 10 from J, leaving 18 bases between them. CDR3 DNA: TGTGCCAGCGGCCTTAGGGCAGGGCACTCACCCCTCCACTTT. Protein: CASGLRAGHSPLHF.

This chain connects TRBV10-3 to TRBJ1-3; D is ambiguous. The V gene's germline CDR1 is ENHRY and CDR2 SYGVKD. The ends were cut back, 8 bases at V and 0 bases at J, with 11 bases in the middle. This CDR3 comprises 14 residues. The CDR3 region has the DNA TGTGCCATCGGTCAAGCGAGCTCTGGAAACACCATATATTTT. This encodes CAIGQASSGNTIYF.

V and J are TRBV5-4 and TRBJ1-2; TRBD1 matches 10 bases. Germline V gene lookup returns CDR1 SGHNT and CDR2 YYREEE (reference sequence). The CDR3 is 15 amino acids. The V and J ends lost 5 bases and 6 bases, in that order; junction bases with no gene match: 10. The CDR3 DNA follows: TGTGCCAGCAGTGATAGGGGACAGGGGTCGGATGGCTACACCTTC. Its protein product is CASSDRGQGSDGYTF. Full variable domain (rest looked up from reference TRBV5-4 and TRBJ1-2): ETGVTQSPTHLIKTRGQQVTLRCSSQSGHNTVSWYQQALGQGPQFIFQYYREEENGRGNFPPRFSGLQFPNYSSELNVNALELDDSALYLCASSDRGQGSDGYTFGSGTRLTVV.

V gene TRBV7-9 combines with J gene TRBJ2-3; D uncertain. Trimming took off 5 bases at V and 5 bases at J, with 8 bases between the two ends. The CDR3 loop spans 12 amino acids. Looked up from germline, CDR1 is SEHNR and CDR2 is FQNEAQ (reference sequence). In DNA, the CDR3 is TGTGCCAGCAGCCCCGACCTAGATACGCAGTATTTT. Amino acids: CASSPDLDTQYF.

The chain joins TRBV10-3 to TRBJ2-3, with D perhaps matching TRBD2 (5 bases). V was clipped by 6 bases and J by 4 bases, with 8 bases between them. Germline V gives CDR1 ENHRY, CDR2 SYGVKD. The CDR3 spans 12 residues. The CDR3 DNA is TGTGCCATCAGCTCGGAGGCAGATACGCAGTATTTT. Its protein is CAISSEADTQYF.

Comments on this clonotype: This could be a read error, since a much larger clone is one nucleotide away. The chain combines TRBV6-6 with TRBJ2-1; 10 bases match TRBD1. This CDR3 spans 15 amino acids. Germline-derived CDR1 and CDR2 are MNHNY and SVGAGI (reference sequence). CDR3 amino acids: CASRKDRGGYNEQSF. CDR3 coding DNA: TGTGCCAGCAGGAAGGACAGGGGGGGCTACAATGAGCAGTCCTTC.

This clonotype has just a few counts. A much larger clone lies a single base off, so this may be a read error. The V and J genes are TRBV28 and TRBJ1-1; the D is unclear. The CDR3 has 13 residues. Trimming cost V 6 bases and J 10 bases, with 18 bases left between them. Germline-derived CDR1 and CDR2 are MDHEN and SYDVKM. The CDR3 here is CASSRFGDPGAFF. Written as DNA, the CDR3 is TGTGCCAGCAGCCGCTTCGGGGATCCAGGAGCTTTCTTT.

This chain uses TRBV7-9 with TRBJ2-1; D unresolved. V was clipped by 4 bases and J by 10 bases, with 5 bases between them. This CDR3 region has 10 residues. Germline V gene lookup returns CDR1 SEHNR and CDR2 FQNEAQ (reference sequence). CDR3 amino acids: CASSSTEQFF. The CDR3 coding sequence is TGTGCCAGCAGCTCGACCGAGCAGTTCTTC.

This clonotype was counted only a few times. The chain has TRBV2 and TRBJ1-5; 7 bases map to TRBD1. This CDR3 contains 13 residues. J was trimmed by 9 bases and V by 6 bases; bases with no gene match: 8. Per germline, CDR1 SNHLY and CDR2 FYNNEI. CDR3 in DNA: TGTGCCAGCAGGGGGACAGAGTCAAGGCCCCAGCATTTT. It encodes CASRGTESRPQHF.

The sample holds a few counts of this clonotype. The genes are TRBV20-1 and TRBJ2-7; D call uncertain. Germline V gene sequence: CDR1 DFQATT, CDR2 SNEGSKA (reference sequence). Trimming removed 3 bases from V and 1 base from J, with 7 bases in between. The CDR3 consists of 12 residues. The CDR3 reads CSARLGSYEQYF. The CDR3 nucleotides are TGCAGTGCTAGGCTGGGTTCCTACGAGCAGTACTTC.

Regarding this clonotype: Possible read error: a much larger clone is one base away. Written as DNA, the CDR3 is TGCGGTGCTAGATTGTGGACTAGTAACAATGAGCAGTTCTTC. It specifies CGARLWTSNNEQFF. The chain combines TRBV20-1 with TRBJ2-1, with 7 bases aligning to TRBD2. The CDR3 extends over 14 amino acids. Germline V gene sequence: CDR1 DFQATT, CDR2 SNEGSKA (reference sequence).